The T cell receptor beta chain described here comes from a study of response to subunit inactivated influenza vaccine. Study-level points and caveats: Every seasonal influenza vaccination brings in few new T cells, the authors suggested.

MiXCR, applied by TCRdb to the RT-PCR reads, yields one record per CDR3 protein. The profile shows roughly 670,000 distinct CDR3 sequences, less than 15% of them singletons. Details on this clonotype: What it binds is unknown.

This CDR3 is built from 14 residues. Per the germline V gene, CDR1 is ENHRY and CDR2 is SYGVKD. With 7 bases removed from V and 6 bases from J, the gap between germline ends came to 13 bases. The TCR comes from a man over 45 who received an inactivated influenza vaccine. The V call is TRBV10-3, the J call TRBJ1-6; perhaps TRBD1 as D (6 bases). Sequencing used PBMCs from blood, obtained around 15 days before vaccination. This chain's CDR3 is CAIKSGQPNSPLHF. CDR3 sequence (DNA): TGTGCCATCAAATCCGGACAGCCTAATTCACCCCTCCACTTT.